This passage covers 13 T cell receptor beta chains from one sample sequenced in a study of blood T cell repertoires in COVID-19. Some clones are missing from TCRdb's copy, which holds only in-frame ones; the method was immunoSEQ multiplex PCR. Of 60,000 to 70,000 clones in the sample, 60% to 85% are singletons; the top ten hold around 50%. The specimen was peripheral blood. All receptors derive from a woman at least 80 years old with acute or convalescent COVID-19.

This sequence joins TRBV19 and TRBJ1-4; 7 nucleotides align to TRBD1. The germline V gene encodes CDR1 LNHDA and CDR2 SQIVND (reference sequence). V dropped 5 bases and J dropped 8; count of bases not matched to a gene: 5. This CDR3 contains 13 residues. In DNA, the CDR3 is TGTGCCAGTAGTCCCCCGGACAGGGAAAAACTGTTTTTT. Amino acids: CASSPPDREKLFF.

This clone was detected a few times. This sequence joins TRBV4-2 and TRBJ2-5, with a weak D call TRBD1 (5 bases). With 0 bases removed from V and 3 bases from J, the gap between germline ends came to 11 bases. This CDR3 comprises 15 residues. Looked up from germline, CDR1 is LGHNA and CDR2 is YNFKEQ. The CDR3 loop is CASSQDFDRKETQYF. In DNA, the CDR3 is TGTGCCAGCAGCCAAGATTTTGACAGAAAAGAGACCCAGTACTTC.

This chain connects TRBV7-9 to TRBJ1-1, with 9 nucleotides matching TRBD1. The V segment lost 4 bases and the J segment 0 bases; nucleotides outside the gene matches: 3. CDR1 SEHNR and CDR2 FQNEAQ come from the germline V gene (reference sequence). There are 15 residues in the CDR3. In nucleotides, the CDR3 is TGTGCCAGCAGCTCCTGGACAGGGGTGAACACTGAAGCTTTCTTT. Its translation is CASSSWTGVNTEAFF.

The chain has TRBV2 and TRBJ1-5; TRBD1 agrees at 10 bases. With 7 bases clipped from V and 4 bases from J, the junction kept 4 bases outside the gene matches. There are 14 residues in the CDR3. From germline, CDR1 is SNHLY and CDR2 FYNNEI. The CDR3 DNA reads TGTGCCAGCACTAGACAGGGGGCGAATCAGCCCCAGCATTTT. This codes for CASTRQGANQPQHF.

This rearrangement joins TRBV28 to TRBJ1-2; the match to TRBD1 covers 7 bases. The V segment lost 10 bases and the J segment 3 bases; nucleotides outside the gene matches: 11. Germline CDR1 reads MDHEN; CDR2 reads SYDVKM. CDR3 length: 14 amino acids. The CDR3 region is CAIAKGAQYYGYTF. CDR3 DNA sequence: TGTGCCATCGCCAAGGGGGCGCAGTACTATGGCTACACCTTC.

The chain uses TRBV6-6 and TRBJ1-5; 7 nucleotides line up with TRBD1. Trimming removed 6 bases from V and 6 bases from J; junction bases left unmatched: 5. CDR3 length: 13 residues. Germline V gene lookup returns CDR1 MNHNY and CDR2 SVGAGI (reference sequence). The CDR3 sequence is CASSDRAAQPQHF. The DNA of the CDR3 is TGTGCCAGCAGCGACAGGGCGGCTCAGCCCCAGCATTTT.

The V call is TRBV18, the J call TRBJ1-5; unclear D gene. CDR1 KGHSH and CDR2 LQKENI come from the germline V gene. The CDR3 loop spans 13 amino acids. The V end was cut by 2 bases, the J end by 7 bases, with 9 bases between. The CDR3, as DNA: TGTGCCAGCTCACCAAGTGCGGAACAGCCCCAGCATTTT. Its translation is CASSPSAEQPQHF.

This clone was recorded only once. CDR3 region: CASSLGRAFPGYTF. CDR3 nucleotides: TGTGCCAGCAGCTTAGGCAGGGCCTTCCCTGGCTACACCTTC. This rearrangement joins TRBV11-2 to TRBJ1-2; possibly TRBD1 for D (5 bases). V was clipped by 1 base and J by 7 bases, with 13 bases between them. Germline CDR1 SGHAT, CDR2 FQNNGV. This CDR3 has 14 amino acids.

The chain carries TRBV7-9 and TRBJ1-4; 8 nucleotides line up with TRBD1. Germline lookup yields CDR1 SEHNR and CDR2 FQNEAQ (reference sequence). The CDR3 runs 18 residues. With 5 bases clipped from V and 7 bases from J, the junction kept 18 bases outside the gene matches. The CDR3 loop reads CASSLPRTGSQTGEKLFF. In DNA, the CDR3 is TGTGCCAGCAGCCTCCCCCGGACAGGGTCCCAAACCGGTGAAAAACTGTTTTTT. The variable domain in full, completed from reference TRBV7-9 and TRBJ1-4, reads DTGVSQNPRHKITKRGQNVTFRCDPISEHNRLYWYRQTLGQGPEFLTYFQNEAQLEKSRLLSDRFSAERPKGSFSTLEIQRTEQGDSAMYLCASSLPRTGSQTGEKLFFGSGTQLSVL.

V and J are TRBV7-9 and TRBJ1-1, with TRBD1 as a possible D gene (5 bases). The germline gives CDR1 SEHNR, CDR2 FQNEAQ (reference sequence). The CDR3 is 15 amino acids. Trimming cost V 0 bases and J 4 bases, with 12 bases left between them. CDR3 residues: CASSLAVRRGTEAFF. The CDR3 DNA reads as TGTGCCAGCAGCTTAGCCGTCAGGAGGGGCACTGAAGCTTTCTTT. The full variable domain, with the rest looked up from reference TRBV7-9 and TRBJ1-1, is DTGVSQNPRHKITKRGQNVTFRCDPISEHNRLYWYRQTLGQGPEFLTYFQNEAQLEKSRLLSDRFSAERPKGSFSTLEIQRTEQGDSAMYLCASSLAVRRGTEAFFGQGTRLTVV.

This chain's CDR3 is CASRLPEPGDEQYF. Written as DNA, the CDR3 is TGTGCCAGCAGGCTACCAGAGCCTGGAGACGAGCAGTACTTC. The chain employs TRBV6-8 and TRBJ2-7; D is uncertain. In germline, CDR1 is MNHGY, CDR2 SAAAGT. The CDR3 totals 14 residues. V lost 6 bases, J lost 5 bases, and 17 bases lay in between.

The chain combines TRBV13 with TRBJ1-3, with 11 positions matching TRBD1. Germline trimming cut 4 bases from V and 1 base from J; bases unmatched to any gene: 3. Germline CDR1 PRHDT, CDR2 FYEKMQ (reference sequence). CDR3 length equals 16 residues. The CDR3 DNA is TGTGCCAGCAGCTGGGGACAGGGGGGATCTGGAAACACCATATATTTT. Translated: CASSWGQGGSGNTIYF.

The chain combines TRBV28 with TRBJ2-3; the D gene is possibly TRBD1 (7 bases). The CDR3 is made up of 15 amino acids. V was clipped by 1 base and J by 4 bases, with 12 bases between them. The germline CDR1 and CDR2 sequences are MDHEN and SYDVKM. The CDR3 DNA reads TGTGCCAGCAGTTTATTAGGCAGGGGGGCAGATACGCAGTATTTT. Protein product: CASSLLGRGADTQYF.